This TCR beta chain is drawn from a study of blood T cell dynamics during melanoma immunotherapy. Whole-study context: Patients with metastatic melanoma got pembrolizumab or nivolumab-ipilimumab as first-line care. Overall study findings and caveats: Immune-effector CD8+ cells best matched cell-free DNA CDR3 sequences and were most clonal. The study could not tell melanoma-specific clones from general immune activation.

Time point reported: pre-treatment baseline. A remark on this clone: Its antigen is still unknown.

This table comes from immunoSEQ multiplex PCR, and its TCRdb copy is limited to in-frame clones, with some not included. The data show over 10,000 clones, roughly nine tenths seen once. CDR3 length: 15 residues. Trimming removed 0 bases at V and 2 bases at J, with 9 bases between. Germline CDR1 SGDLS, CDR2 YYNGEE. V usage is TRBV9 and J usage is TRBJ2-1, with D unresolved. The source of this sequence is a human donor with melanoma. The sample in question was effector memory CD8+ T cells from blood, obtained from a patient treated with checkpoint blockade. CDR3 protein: CASSVARNPYNEQFF. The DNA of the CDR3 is TGTGCCAGCAGCGTAGCGCGAAACCCCTACAATGAGCAGTTCTTC.